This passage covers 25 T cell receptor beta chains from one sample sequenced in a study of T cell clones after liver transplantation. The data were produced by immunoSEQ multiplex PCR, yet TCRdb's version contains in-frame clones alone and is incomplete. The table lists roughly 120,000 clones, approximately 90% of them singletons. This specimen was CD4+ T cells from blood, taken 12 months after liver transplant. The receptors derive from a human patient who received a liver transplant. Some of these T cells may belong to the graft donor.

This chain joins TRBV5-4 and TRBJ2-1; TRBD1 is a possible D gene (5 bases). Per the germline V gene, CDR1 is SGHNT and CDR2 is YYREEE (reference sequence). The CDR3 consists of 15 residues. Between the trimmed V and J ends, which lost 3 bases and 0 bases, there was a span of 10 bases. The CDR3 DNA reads TGTGCCAGCAGCTCCCAGGGATACTCCTACAATGAGCAGTTCTTC. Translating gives CASSSQGYSYNEQFF. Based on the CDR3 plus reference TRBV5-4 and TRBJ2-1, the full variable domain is ETGVTQSPTHLIKTRGQQVTLRCSSQSGHNTVSWYQQALGQGPQFIFQYYREEENGRGNFPPRFSGLQFPNYSSELNVNALELDDSALYLCASSSQGYSYNEQFFGPGTRLTVL.

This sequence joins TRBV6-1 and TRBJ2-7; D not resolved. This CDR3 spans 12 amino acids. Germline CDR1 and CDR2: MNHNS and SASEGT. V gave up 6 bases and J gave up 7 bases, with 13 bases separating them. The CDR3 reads CASRPVSREQYF. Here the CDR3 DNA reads TGTGCCAGCAGACCCGTCTCTCGAGAGCAGTACTTC.

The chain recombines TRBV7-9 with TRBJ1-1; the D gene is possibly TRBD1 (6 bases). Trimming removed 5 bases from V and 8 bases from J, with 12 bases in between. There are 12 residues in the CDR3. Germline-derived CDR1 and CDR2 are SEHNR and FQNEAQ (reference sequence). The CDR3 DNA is TGTGCCAGCAGCCGTCAGGACAGAGAAGCTTTCTTT. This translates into CASSRQDREAFF.

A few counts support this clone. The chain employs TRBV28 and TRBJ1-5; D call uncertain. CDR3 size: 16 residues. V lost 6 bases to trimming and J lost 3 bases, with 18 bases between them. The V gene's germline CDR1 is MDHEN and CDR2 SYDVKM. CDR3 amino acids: CASSPTRVLANQPQHF. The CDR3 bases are TGTGCCAGCAGCCCTACAAGGGTCCTCGCCAATCAGCCCCAGCATTTT. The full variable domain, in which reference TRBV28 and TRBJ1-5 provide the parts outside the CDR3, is DVKVTQSSRYLVKRTGEKVFLECVQDMDHENMFWYRQDPGLGLRLIYFSYDVKMKEKGDIPEGYSVSREKKERFSLILESASTNQTSMYLCASSPTRVLANQPQHFGDGTRLSIL.

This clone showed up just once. The CDR3 nucleotides read TGTGCCAGCAGCTCGGAGGGGGATGGCTACACCTTC. Its translation: CASSSEGDGYTF. The chain has TRBV11-2 and TRBJ1-2; tentative D call: TRBD1 (6 bases). V was clipped by 4 bases and J by 6 bases, with 9 bases between them. Per the germline V gene, CDR1 is SGHAT and CDR2 is FQNNGV. This CDR3 comprises 12 residues.

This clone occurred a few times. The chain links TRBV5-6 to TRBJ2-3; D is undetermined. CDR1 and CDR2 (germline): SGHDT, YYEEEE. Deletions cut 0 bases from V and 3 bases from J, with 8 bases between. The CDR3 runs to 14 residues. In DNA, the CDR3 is TGTGCCAGCAGCTTGGAAGGTTGGACAGATACGCAGTATTTT. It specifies CASSLEGWTDTQYF.

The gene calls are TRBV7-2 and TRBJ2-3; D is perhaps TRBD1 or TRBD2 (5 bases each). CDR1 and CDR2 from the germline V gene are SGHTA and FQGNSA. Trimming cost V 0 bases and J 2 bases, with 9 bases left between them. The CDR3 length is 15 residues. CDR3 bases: TGTGCCAGCAGCTTAGCCTTCGGGGCCACAGATACGCAGTATTTT. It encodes CASSLAFGATDTQYF.

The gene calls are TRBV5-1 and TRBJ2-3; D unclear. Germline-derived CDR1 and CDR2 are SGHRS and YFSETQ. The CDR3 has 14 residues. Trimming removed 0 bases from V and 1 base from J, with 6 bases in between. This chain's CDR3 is CASSLAPGTDTQYF. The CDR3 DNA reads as TGCGCCAGCAGCTTGGCCCCAGGCACAGATACGCAGTATTTT.

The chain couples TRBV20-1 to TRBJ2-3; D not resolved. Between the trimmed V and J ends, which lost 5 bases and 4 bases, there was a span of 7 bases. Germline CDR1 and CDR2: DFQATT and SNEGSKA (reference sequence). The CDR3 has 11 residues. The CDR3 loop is CSAPNSDTQYF. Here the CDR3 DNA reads TGCAGTGCTCCTAATTCAGATACGCAGTATTTT.

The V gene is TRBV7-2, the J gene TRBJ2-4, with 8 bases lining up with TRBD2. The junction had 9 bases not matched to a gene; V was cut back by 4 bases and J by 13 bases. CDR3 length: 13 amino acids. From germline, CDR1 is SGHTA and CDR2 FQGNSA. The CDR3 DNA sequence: TGTGCCAGCAGCTCATCACCCGGGACTAGGCAGTACTTC. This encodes CASSSSPGTRQYF. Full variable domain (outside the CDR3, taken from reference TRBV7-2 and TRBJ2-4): GAGVSQSPSNKVTEKGKDVELRCDPISGHTALYWYRQSLGQGLEFLIYFQGNSAPDKSGLPSDRFSAERTGGSVSTLTIQRTQQEDSAVYLCASSSSPGTRQYFGAGTRLSVL.

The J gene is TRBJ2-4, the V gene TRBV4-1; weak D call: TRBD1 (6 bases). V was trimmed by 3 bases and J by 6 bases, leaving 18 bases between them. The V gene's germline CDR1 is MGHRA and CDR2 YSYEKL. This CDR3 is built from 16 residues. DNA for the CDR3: TGCGCCAGCAGCCAGTTACAGGGAAGTCTGGGAAACATTCAGTACTTC. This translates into CASSQLQGSLGNIQYF.

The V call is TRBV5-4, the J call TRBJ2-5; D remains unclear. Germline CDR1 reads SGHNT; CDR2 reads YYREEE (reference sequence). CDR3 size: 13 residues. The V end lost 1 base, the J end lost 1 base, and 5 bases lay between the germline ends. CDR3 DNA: TGTGCCAGCAGCTTGAGCAGCCAAGAGACCCAGTACTTC. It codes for CASSLSSQETQYF.

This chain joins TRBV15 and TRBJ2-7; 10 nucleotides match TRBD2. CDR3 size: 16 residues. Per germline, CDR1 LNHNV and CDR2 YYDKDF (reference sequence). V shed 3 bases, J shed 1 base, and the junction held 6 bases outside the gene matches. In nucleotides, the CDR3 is TGTGCCACCAGCAGTAGGGGGACTAGCGATTCCTACGAGCAGTACTTC. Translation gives CATSSRGTSDSYEQYF.

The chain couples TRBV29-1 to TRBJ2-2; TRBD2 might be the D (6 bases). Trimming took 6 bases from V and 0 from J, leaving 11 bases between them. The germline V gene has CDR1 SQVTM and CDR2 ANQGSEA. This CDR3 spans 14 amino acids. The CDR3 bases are TGCAGCGTGGCATGGGGGGCGAACACCGGGGAGCTGTTTTTT. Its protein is CSVAWGANTGELFF.

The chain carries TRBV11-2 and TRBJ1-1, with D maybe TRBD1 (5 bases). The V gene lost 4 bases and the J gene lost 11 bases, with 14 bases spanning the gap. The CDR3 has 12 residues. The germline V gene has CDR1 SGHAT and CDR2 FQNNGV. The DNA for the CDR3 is TGTGCCAGCAGCTCGGAGGGGTTCCGGGCTTTCTTT. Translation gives CASSSEGFRAFF.

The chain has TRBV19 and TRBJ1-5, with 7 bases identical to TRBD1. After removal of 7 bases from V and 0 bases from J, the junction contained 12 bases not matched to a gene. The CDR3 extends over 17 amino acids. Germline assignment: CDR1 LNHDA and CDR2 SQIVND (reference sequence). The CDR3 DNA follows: TGTGCCAGTACCCAGACGACAGGGTTCGGTAGCAATCAGCCCCAGCATTTT. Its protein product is CASTQTTGFGSNQPQHF.

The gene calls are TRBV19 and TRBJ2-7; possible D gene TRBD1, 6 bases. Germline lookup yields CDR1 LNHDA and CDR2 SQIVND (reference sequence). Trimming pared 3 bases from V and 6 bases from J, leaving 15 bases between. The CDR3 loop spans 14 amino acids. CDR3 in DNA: TGTGCCAGTAGTATGGGGCAGGGGATACCCGAGCAGTACTTC. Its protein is CASSMGQGIPEQYF.

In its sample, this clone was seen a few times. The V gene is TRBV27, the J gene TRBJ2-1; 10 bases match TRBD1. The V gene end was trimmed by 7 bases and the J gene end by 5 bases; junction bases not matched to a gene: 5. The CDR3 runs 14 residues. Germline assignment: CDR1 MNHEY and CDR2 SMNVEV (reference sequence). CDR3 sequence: CASKTGTGDNEQFF. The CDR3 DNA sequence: TGTGCCAGCAAAACCGGGACAGGGGACAATGAGCAGTTCTTC.

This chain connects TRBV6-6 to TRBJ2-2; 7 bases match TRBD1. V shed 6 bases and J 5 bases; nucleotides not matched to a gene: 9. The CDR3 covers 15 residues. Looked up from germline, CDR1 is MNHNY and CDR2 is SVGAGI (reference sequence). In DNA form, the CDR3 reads TGTGCCAGCAGCCAACAGGGGCCCCCGACCGGGGAGCTGTTTTTT. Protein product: CASSQQGPPTGELFF.

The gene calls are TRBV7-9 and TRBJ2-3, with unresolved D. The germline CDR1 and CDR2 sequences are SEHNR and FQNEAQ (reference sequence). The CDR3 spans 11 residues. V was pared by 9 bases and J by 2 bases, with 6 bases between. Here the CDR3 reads CASSSTDTQYF. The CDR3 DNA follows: TGTGCCAGTAGTTCCACAGATACGCAGTATTTT.

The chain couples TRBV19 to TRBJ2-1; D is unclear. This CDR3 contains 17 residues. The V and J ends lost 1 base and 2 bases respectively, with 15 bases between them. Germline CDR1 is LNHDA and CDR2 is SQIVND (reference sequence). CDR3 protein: CASSIALTLQPYNEQFF. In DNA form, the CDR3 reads TGTGCCAGTAGTATAGCCTTGACCCTGCAGCCCTACAATGAGCAGTTCTTC.

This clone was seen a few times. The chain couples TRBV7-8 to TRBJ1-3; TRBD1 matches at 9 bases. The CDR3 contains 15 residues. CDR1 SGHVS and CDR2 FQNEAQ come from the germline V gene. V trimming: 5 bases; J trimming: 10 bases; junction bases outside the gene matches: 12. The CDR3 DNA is TGTGCCAGCAGCCTCGAGGGACAGGGAACGAGAACCATATATTTT. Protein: CASSLEGQGTRTIYF.

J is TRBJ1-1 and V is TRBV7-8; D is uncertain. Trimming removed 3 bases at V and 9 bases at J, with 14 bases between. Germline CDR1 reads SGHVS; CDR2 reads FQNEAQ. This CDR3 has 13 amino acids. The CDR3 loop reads CASSLADGRQAFF. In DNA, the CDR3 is TGTGCCAGCAGCTTGGCCGACGGGCGGCAAGCTTTCTTT.

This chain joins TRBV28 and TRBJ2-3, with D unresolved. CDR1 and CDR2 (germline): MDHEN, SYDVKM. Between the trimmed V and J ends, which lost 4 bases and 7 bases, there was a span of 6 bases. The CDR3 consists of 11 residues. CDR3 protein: CASSSGNTQYF. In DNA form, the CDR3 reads TGTGCCAGCAGTTCAGGAAATACGCAGTATTTT.

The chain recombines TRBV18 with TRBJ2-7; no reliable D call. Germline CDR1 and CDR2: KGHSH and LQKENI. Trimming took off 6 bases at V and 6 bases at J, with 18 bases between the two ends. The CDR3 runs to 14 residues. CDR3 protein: CASSTHPPPSEQYF. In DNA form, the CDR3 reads TGTGCCAGCTCTACTCACCCCCCCCCTTCCGAGCAGTACTTC.